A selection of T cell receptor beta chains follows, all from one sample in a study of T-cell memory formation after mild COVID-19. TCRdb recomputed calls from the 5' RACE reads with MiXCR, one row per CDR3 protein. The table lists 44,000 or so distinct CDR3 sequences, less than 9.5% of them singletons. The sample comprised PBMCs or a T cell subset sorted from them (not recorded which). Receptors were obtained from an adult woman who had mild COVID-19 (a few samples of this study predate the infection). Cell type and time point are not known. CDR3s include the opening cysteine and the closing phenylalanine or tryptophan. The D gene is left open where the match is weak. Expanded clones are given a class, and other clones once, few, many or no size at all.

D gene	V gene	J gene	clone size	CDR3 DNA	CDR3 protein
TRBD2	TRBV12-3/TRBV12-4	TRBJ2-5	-	TGTGCCAGCAGTTTACGCGGGAGTCCATCTATTGAGACCCAGTACTTC	CASSLRGSPSIETQYF
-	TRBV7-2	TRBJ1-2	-	TGTGCCAGCAGCTTAGGACAGGAGGACTATGGCTACACCTTC	CASSLGQEDYGYTF
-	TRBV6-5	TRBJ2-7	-	TGTGCCAGCAGTTACTCTTGGGACCGTCGTGGCTACGAGCAGTACTTC	CASSYSWDRRGYEQYF
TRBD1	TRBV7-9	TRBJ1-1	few	TGTGCCAGCAGTTCTCGACAGGGGGTCACTGAAGCTTTCTTT	CASSSRQGVTEAFF
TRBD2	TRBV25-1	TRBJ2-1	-	TGTGCCAGCCAAAATTGGGGGGGGAAGGGGAATGAGCAGTTCTTC	CASQNWGGKGNEQFF
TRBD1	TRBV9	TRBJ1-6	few	TGTGCCAGCAGCTCCGACAGGGGAAGCTATAATTCACCCCTCCACTTT	CASSSDRGSYNSPLHF
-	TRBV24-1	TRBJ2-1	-	TGTGCCACCAGTGACCCCCTCGGACAAATTAATGAGCAGTTCTTC	CATSDPLGQINEQFF
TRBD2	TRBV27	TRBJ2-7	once	TGTGCCAGCAGTTTAAGGGAGGGTGGATACGAGCAGTACTTC	CASSLREGGYEQYF
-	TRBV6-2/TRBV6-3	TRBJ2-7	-	TGTGCCAGCATATCTCGGAGGCGGACGGCTACATCGGGCGAGCAGTACTTC	CASISRRRTATSGEQYF
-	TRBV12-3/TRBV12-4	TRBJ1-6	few	-	CASSSSDLRNSPLHF
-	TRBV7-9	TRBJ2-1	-	TGTGCCAGCAGCCCCCAGGGGAGGACGGGTTACAATGAGCAGTTCTTC	CASSPQGRTGYNEQFF
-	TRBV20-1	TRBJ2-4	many	TGCAGTGCTCACCGCCTAGGTGACTCGAACATTCAGTACTTC	CSAHRLGDSNIQYF
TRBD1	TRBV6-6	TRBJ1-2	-	TGTGCCAGCAGTAATCCAGGGGGCGCGGACTATGGCTACACCTTC	CASSNPGGADYGYTF
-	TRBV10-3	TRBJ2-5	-	TGTGCCATCAGTGATGGGGGGAGCGAGACCCAGTACTTC	CAISDGGSETQYF
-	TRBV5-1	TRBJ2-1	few	TGCGCCAGCAGCTGGACTACCAAAAACAATGAGCAGTTCTTC	CASSWTTKNNEQFF
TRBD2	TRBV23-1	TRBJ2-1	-	TGCGCCAGTTCCGGAGGGCGGGGGGCCACAAATGAGCAGTTCTTC	CASSGGRGATNEQFF
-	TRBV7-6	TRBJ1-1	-	TGTGCCAGCAGCCCCGGCAGGGGACTTGGGAACACTGAAGCTTTCTTT	CASSPGRGLGNTEAFF
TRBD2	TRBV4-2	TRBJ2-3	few	TGTGCCAGCAGCCAAGATCAGGGCGGGAGGGCGAGCACAGATACGCAGTATTTT	CASSQDQGGRASTDTQYF
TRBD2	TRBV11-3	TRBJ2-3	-	TGTGCCAGCAGCCGCGGACTAGCGGGAGGGACGGATACGCAGTATTTT	CASSRGLAGGTDTQYF
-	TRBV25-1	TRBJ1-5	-	TGTGCCAGCAGTGAAAGTGAAGAGGGCGGGAATCAGCCCCAGCATTTT	CASSESEEGGNQPQHF
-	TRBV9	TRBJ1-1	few	TGTGCCAGCAGCCACTCCGCGAACACTGAAGCTTTCTTT	CASSHSANTEAFF
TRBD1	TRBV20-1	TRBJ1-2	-	TGCAGTGCCCGCCAGCCCACAGGGGACTATGGCTACACCTTC	CSARQPTGDYGYTF
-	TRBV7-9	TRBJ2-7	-	TGTGCCAGCAGCCTAGGTTCCGTAGCGGCAGACTCCTACGAGCAGTACTTC	CASSLGSVAADSYEQYF
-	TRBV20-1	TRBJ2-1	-	TGCAGTGCTAGAGATCCAGCGCCTAGAGCCTACAATGAGCAGTTCTTC	CSARDPAPRAYNEQFF
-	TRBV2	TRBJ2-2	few	TGTGCCAGCAGTGAGTGGGGGGCGGCCGGGGAGCTGTTTTTT	CASSEWGAAGELFF
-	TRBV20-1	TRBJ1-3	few	TGCAGTGCTAGACCACAGGGAGTGACTGGAAACACCATATATTTT	CSARPQGVTGNTIYF
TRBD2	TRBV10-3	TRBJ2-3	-	TGTGCCATCAGCGGGACTAGCTCCCACCCAGGCACAGATACGCAGTATTTT	CAISGTSSHPGTDTQYF
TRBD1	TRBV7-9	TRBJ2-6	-	TGTGCCAGCAGCACCTGGGACAGGGGGGCAGCTGGGGCCAACGTCCTGACTTTC	CASSTWDRGAAGANVLTF
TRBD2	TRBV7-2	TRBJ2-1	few	TGTGCCAGCAGCTTAATGGCTAGCGGGGGTTACAATGAGCAGTTCTTC	CASSLMASGGYNEQFF
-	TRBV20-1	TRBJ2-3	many	TGCAGTGCTAGTTACGGCCGGGGCCTGGATTTT	CSASYGRGLDF
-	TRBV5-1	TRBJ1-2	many	TGCGCCAGCAGCTTGCTCTGGCAGGGGAATGGCTACACCTTC	CASSLLWQGNGYTF
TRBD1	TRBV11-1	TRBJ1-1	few	TGTGCCAGCAGCCCGGGGACAGGGGGTTACACTGAAGCTTTCTTT	CASSPGTGGYTEAFF
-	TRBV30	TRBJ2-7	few	TGTGCCTGGAGTGTACAGGCAGGGATTTACCACGAGCAGTACTTC	CAWSVQAGIYHEQYF
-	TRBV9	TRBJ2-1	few	TGTGCCAGCAGCCCAGGGGCAGGTTCCTACAATGAGCAGTTCTTC	CASSPGAGSYNEQFF
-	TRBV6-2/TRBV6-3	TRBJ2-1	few	TGTGCCAGCAGCCTCACAGCGTCTGGGTTCGATGAGCAGTTCTTC	CASSLTASGFDEQFF
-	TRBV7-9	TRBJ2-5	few	TGTGCCAGCAGCTTAAGTTCGGGGGCCCGGGAGACCCAGTACTTC	CASSLSSGARETQYF
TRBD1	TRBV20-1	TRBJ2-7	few	TGCAGTGCCAGGGAACAGGGGATTTGGAGCGAGCAGTACTTC	CSAREQGIWSEQYF
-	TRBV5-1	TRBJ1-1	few	TGCGCCAGCAAACCAGGGGTTAACACTGAAGCTTTCTTT	CASKPGVNTEAFF
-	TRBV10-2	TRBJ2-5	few	TGCGCCAGCGCGGCGACTGGGGGCTGGGGGGAGACCCAGTACTTC	CASAATGGWGETQYF
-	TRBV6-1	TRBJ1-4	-	TGTGCCATAAACTGGACTCCCGGAGGAGAAAAACTGTTTTTT	CAINWTPGGEKLFF
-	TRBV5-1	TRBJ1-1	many	TGCGCCAGCAGCTTGTTAGGGGGGAGCACTGAAGCTTTCTTT	CASSLLGGSTEAFF
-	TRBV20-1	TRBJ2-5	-	TGCAGTGCTCCTCTATCGAAGACCCAGTACTTC	CSAPLSKTQYF
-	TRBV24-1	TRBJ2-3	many	TGTGCCACCAGCGGGGACACAGATACGCAGTATTTT	CATSGDTDTQYF
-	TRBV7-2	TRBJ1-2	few	TGTGCCAGCAGCTACAGACAGTTCGAGAACTATGGCTACACCTTC	CASSYRQFENYGYTF
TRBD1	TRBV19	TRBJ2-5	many	TGTGCCAGTAGGACAGGGTCGATGGAGACCCAGTACTTC	CASRTGSMETQYF
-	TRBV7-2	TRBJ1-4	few	TGTGCCAGCAGCCGTGACAGGAGTGGTGAAAAACTGTTTTTT	CASSRDRSGEKLFF
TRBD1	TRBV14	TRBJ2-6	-	TGTGCCAGCAGCCGAAGGGGGCTGAATGGGGCCAACGTCCTGACTTTC	CASSRRGLNGANVLTF
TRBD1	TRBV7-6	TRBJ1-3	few	TGTGCCAGCAGCCGAAATACAGGGGCGGGAAACACCATATATTTT	CASSRNTGAGNTIYF
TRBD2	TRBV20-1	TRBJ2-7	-	TGCAGTGCTAGAGATCCGACTAGCGGGAGTAGGTACGAGCAGTACTTC	CSARDPTSGSRYEQYF
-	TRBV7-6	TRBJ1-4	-	TGTGCCAGCAGCCGGCGACAGCATCTGGCGACTAATGAAAAACTGTTTTTT	CASSRRQHLATNEKLFF
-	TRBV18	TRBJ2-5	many	TGTGCCAGCTCACCAGGTACTCAAGAGACCCAGTACTTC	CASSPGTQETQYF
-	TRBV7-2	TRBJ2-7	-	TGTGCCAGCAGCTTAGGCAGGGTCTACGAGCAGTACTTC	CASSLGRVYEQYF
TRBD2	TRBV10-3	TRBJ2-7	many	TGTGCCATCAGACTCACCGGGACTAGAGAAGACGAGCAGTACTTC	CAIRLTGTREDEQYF
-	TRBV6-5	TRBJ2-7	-	TGTGCCAGCAGTTACTCCAAACGGGGGTACGAGCAGTACTTC	CASSYSKRGYEQYF
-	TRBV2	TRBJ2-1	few	TGTGCCAGCAGTGGGGGGAGCTCCTACAATGAGCAGTTCTTC	CASSGGSSYNEQFF